This T cell receptor beta chain was sequenced for a study of blood T cell repertoires in COVID-19. Across the whole study: Italy, Spain and the United States were the sources of the convalescent and acute COVID-19 samples.

This table comes from immunoSEQ multiplex PCR, and its TCRdb copy is limited to in-frame clones, with some not included. Of a few hundred thousand clones listed, around 84% are singletons. This receptor was obtained from a woman between 18 and 29 years old with acute or convalescent COVID-19. Sequenced material: peripheral blood.

The CDR3 sequence: CASSLVRGAYEQYF. The CDR3 coding sequence is TGTGCCAGCAGCTTAGTACGGGGGGCCTACGAGCAGTACTTC. The chain is built from TRBV7-8 and TRBJ2-7; TRBD2 agrees at 7 bases. Looked up from germline, CDR1 is SGHVS and CDR2 is FQNEAQ. CDR3 length equals 14 residues. V gave up 1 base and J gave up 2 bases; unmatched junction bases: 2.